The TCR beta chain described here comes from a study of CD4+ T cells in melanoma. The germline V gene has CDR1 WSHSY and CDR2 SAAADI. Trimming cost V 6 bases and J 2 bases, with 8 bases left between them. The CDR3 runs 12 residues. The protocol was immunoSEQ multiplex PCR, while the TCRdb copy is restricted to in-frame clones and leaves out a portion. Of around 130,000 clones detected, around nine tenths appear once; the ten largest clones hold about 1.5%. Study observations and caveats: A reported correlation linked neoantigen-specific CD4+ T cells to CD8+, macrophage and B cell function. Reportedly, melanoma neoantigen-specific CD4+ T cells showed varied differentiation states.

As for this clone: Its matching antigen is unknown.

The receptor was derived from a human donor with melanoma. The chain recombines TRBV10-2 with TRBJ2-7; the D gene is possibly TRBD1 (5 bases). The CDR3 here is CASRSGPYEQYF. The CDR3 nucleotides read TGCGCCAGCAGGTCAGGGCCCTACGAGCAGTACTTC.